A single sample is the source of the 12 T cell receptor beta chains below, sequenced in a study of cytomegalovirus exposure and HLA in healthy donors. PCR primers comprised 60 Vbeta and 13 Jbeta primers. Sequencing used immunoSEQ multiplex PCR; TCRdb keeps in-frame clones, though not all of them. The sample holds 150,000 to 170,000 clones, 75% to 85% seen once. Sample: PBMCs. These TCRs come from a man aged 25 to 40 in good health and CMV-seropositive.

This clone has only one observation. The V call is TRBV7-6, the J call TRBJ2-2, with 15 bases that match TRBD2. V was pared by 5 bases and J by 5 bases, with 6 bases of the junction left unmatched. Per germline, CDR1 SGHVS and CDR2 FNYEAQ. This CDR3 has 17 residues. CDR3 in amino acids: CASSPLGLAGGTGELFF. For the CDR3, the DNA is TGTGCCAGCAGCCCTCTCGGACTAGCGGGAGGGACCGGGGAGCTGTTTTTT.

V is TRBV6-5 and J is TRBJ2-3; maybe TRBD2 (5 bases). The germline V gene has CDR1 MNHEY and CDR2 SVGAGI. The CDR3 spans 15 residues. V dropped 6 bases and J dropped 4 bases, with 17 bases sitting between them. The CDR3 spells CASSRIREGADTQYF. The CDR3, as DNA: TGTGCCAGCAGCCGAATAAGAGAGGGAGCAGATACGCAGTATTTT.

The rearrangement uses TRBV7-9 and TRBJ1-1, with a tentative D call TRBD1 (6 bases). Germline V CDR1 and CDR2: SEHNR, FQNEAQ (reference sequence). The ends were cut back, 5 bases at V and 10 bases at J, with 26 bases in the middle. The CDR3 has 16 amino acids. The CDR3 reads CASSIIERTQGPGAFF. DNA for the CDR3: TGTGCCAGCAGCATAATAGAGAGGACTCAGGGGCCCGGAGCTTTCTTT.

The chain couples TRBV5-1 to TRBJ2-3; D gene unclear. The length of the CDR3 is 17 residues. Germline V lookup: CDR1 SGHRS, CDR2 YFSETQ. The V and J ends lost 0 bases and 1 base respectively, with 15 bases between them. For the CDR3, the DNA is TGCGCCAGCAGCTTGGAAGCTTTGAGATTGGGCACAGATACGCAGTATTTT. Translated: CASSLEALRLGTDTQYF.

V usage is TRBV5-1 and J usage is TRBJ2-2; TRBD2 agrees at 9 bases. V lost 5 bases, J lost 0 bases, and 11 bases stayed unmatched. CDR3 length equals 18 residues. Germline CDR1 is SGHRS and CDR2 is YFSETQ. CDR3 sequence: CASSFLAGSRANTGELFF. The CDR3 DNA reads as TGCGCCAGCAGTTTCCTAGCGGGGTCCCGAGCGAACACCGGGGAGCTGTTTTTT.

This chain connects TRBV7-9 to TRBJ2-7; D may be TRBD1 (6 bases). This CDR3 is 13 amino acids long. CDR1 SEHNR and CDR2 FQNEAQ come from the germline V gene (reference sequence). The V gene lost 5 bases and the J gene lost 5 bases, with 13 bases spanning the gap. CDR3 amino acids: CASSPAQGHEQYF. CDR3 nucleotide sequence: TGTGCCAGCAGCCCAGCCCAGGGGCACGAGCAGTACTTC.

V gene TRBV6-6 combines with J gene TRBJ1-5; maybe TRBD1 (6 bases). This CDR3 comprises 16 residues. V lost 5 bases and J 3 bases, leaving 17 bases between the germline ends. CDR1 MNHNY and CDR2 SVGAGI come from the germline V gene (reference sequence). CDR3 bases: TGTGCCAGCAGTGCTACGACAGGAACTTACAATCAGCCCCAGCATTTT. This encodes CASSATTGTYNQPQHF.

The chain is built from TRBV9 and TRBJ1-2, with a weak D call TRBD1 (6 bases). This CDR3 has 15 residues. The germline V and J ends were trimmed by 3 bases and 7 bases, with 19 bases remaining between them. The V gene's germline CDR1 is SGDLS and CDR2 YYNGEE. The CDR3 nucleotides read TGTGCCAGCAGCGCCCTCATCACAGGGTCGGGTGGCTACACCTTC. Translation gives CASSALITGSGGYTF.

This clone was found once. This rearrangement joins TRBV15 to TRBJ2-3; 13 nucleotides agree with TRBD2. With 9 bases clipped from V and 1 base from J, the junction kept 4 bases outside the gene matches. CDR1 is LNHNV, CDR2 YYDKDF, per germline (reference sequence). This CDR3 has 15 residues. DNA for the CDR3: TGTGCCACACGGGGACTAGCGGGACGCACAGATACGCAGTATTTT. Translation gives CATRGLAGRTDTQYF.

The V call is TRBV5-6, the J call TRBJ2-7, with TRBD1 matching 8 bases. The CDR3 spans 14 residues. Germline CDR1 is SGHDT and CDR2 is YYEEEE. The V segment lost 2 bases and the J segment 7 bases; nucleotides outside the gene matches: 8. The CDR3 bases are TGTGCCAGCAGCTTCGGGACAGGCCCCGGTGAGCAGTACTTC. Protein: CASSFGTGPGEQYF.

The V call is TRBV14, the J call TRBJ2-7, with D possibly matching TRBD2 (5 bases). Per germline, CDR1 SGHDN and CDR2 FVKESK. Between the trimmed V and J ends, which lost 2 bases and 4 bases, there was a span of 12 bases. The CDR3 length is 14 residues. The CDR3 loop reads CASSQSGRRYEQYF. In nucleotides, the CDR3 is TGTGCCAGCAGCCAAAGCGGCAGACGTTACGAGCAGTACTTC.

The gene calls are TRBV2 and TRBJ2-7; 8 bases align to TRBD2. The ends lost 10 bases at V and 3 bases at J; junction bases unmatched: 8. Germline V lookup: CDR1 SNHLY, CDR2 FYNNEI. The CDR3 contains 13 residues. The DNA of the CDR3 is TGTGCCACGGGCGGGGGGTCCCGCTACGAGCAGTACTTC. It yields the protein CATGGGSRYEQYF.